A single sample gave rise to the 11 T cell receptor beta chains below, sequenced in a study of vaccination effects on CD4 cells after COVID-19. Prior to sequencing, the ViraFEST assay stimulated PBMC with viral peptide pools, which expanded the antigen-specific CD4+ T cells. Isolating CD4+ T cells followed roughly ten days of culture. Two doses of BNT162b2 or mRNA-1273 vaccine were administered to participants. Profiling relied on immunoSEQ multiplex PCR, and the TCRdb table lists in-frame clones only, not all of them. The repertoire has more than 65,000 clones, approximately 81% of them found once; the top ten carry approximately 1.3%. No antigens are known for them. Sequenced here: CD4+ T cells from PBMCs cultured with HCoV-229E spike peptides, sampled after COVID-19 vaccination. The receptors here all came from a human donor who received a COVID-19 vaccine.

The V gene is TRBV6-4, the J gene TRBJ2-7; 8 bases match TRBD1. Germline V gene sequence: CDR1 MRHNA, CDR2 SNTAGT. The CDR3 sequence is 14 residues long. V gave up 7 bases and J gave up 1 base; unmatched junction bases: 6. Here the CDR3 reads CASTPTGVSYEQYV. In DNA, the CDR3 is TGTGCCAGCACCCCGACAGGGGTATCCTACGAGCAGTACGTC.

The chain joins TRBV11-2 to TRBJ1-2, with D maybe TRBD1 (6 bases). The V and J ends lost 1 base and 4 bases respectively, with 19 bases between them. The V gene's germline CDR1 is SGHAT and CDR2 FQNNGV. This CDR3 is 17 amino acids long. The CDR3 DNA sequence: TGTGCCAGCAGCTTAGCCCCGGGACACCGCGACGGCTATGGCTACACCTTC. Its translation: CASSLAPGHRDGYGYTF.

CDR3 DNA sequence: TGTGCCAGCAGCCATCCGGGACTTCTCACCGGGGAGCTGTTTTTT. Amino acids: CASSHPGLLTGELFF. The chain employs TRBV3-1 (or the pseudogene TRBV3-2) and TRBJ2-2, with D tentatively TRBD2 (6 bases). Trimming took off 3 bases at V and 4 bases at J, with 12 bases between the two ends. This CDR3 comprises 15 residues. Germline values: CDR1 LGHDT, CDR2 YNNKEL (reference sequence).

The V call is TRBV11-3, the J call TRBJ2-5, with D tentatively TRBD1 (6 bases). V lost 1 base and J lost 4, with 16 bases in between. From germline, CDR1 is SGHNT and CDR2 YENEEA. This CDR3 spans 16 amino acids. CDR3 nucleotides: TGTGCCAGCAGCTTAGGGGTCACAGGGCGTCGAGAGACCCAGTACTTC. Translated: CASSLGVTGRRETQYF.

The genes are TRBV27 and TRBJ2-6; D is unresolved. In germline, CDR1 is MNHEY, CDR2 SMNVEV (reference sequence). The ends were cut back, 0 bases at V and 2 bases at J, with 5 bases in the middle. This CDR3 is built from 15 residues. The CDR3 DNA follows: TGTGCCAGCAGTTTATCCTGGGCTGGGGCCAACGTCCTGACTTTC. This codes for CASSLSWAGANVLTF.

The V and J genes are TRBV3-1 (or the pseudogene TRBV3-2) and TRBJ2-3; TRBD2 aligns across 7 bases. Unmatched junction bases numbered 13, after V lost 6 bases and J lost 4 bases. CDR1 and CDR2 (germline): LGHDT, YNNKEL (reference sequence). CDR3 size: 16 residues. The CDR3 protein is CASSQRSQRGSDTQYF. The DNA for the CDR3 is TGTGCCAGCAGTCAACGATCGCAGCGGGGTTCAGATACGCAGTATTTT.

The chain joins TRBV7-7 to TRBJ2-3; the D is unclear. CDR3 length equals 16 residues. With 5 bases removed from V and 6 bases from J, the gap between germline ends came to 21 bases. The germline CDR1 and CDR2 sequences are SSHAT and FNYEAQ (reference sequence). The CDR3 DNA sequence: TGTGCCAGCAGCCCTGAAAACGGACCCCCGGCGGATACGCAGTATTTT. It translates to CASSPENGPPADTQYF.

J is TRBJ1-1 and V is TRBV2; TRBD1 might be the D (5 bases). The CDR3 spans 13 residues. With 7 bases removed from V and 6 bases from J, the gap between germline ends came to 15 bases. The germline V gene has CDR1 SNHLY and CDR2 FYNNEI. The CDR3: CASTKQGIPEAFF. The CDR3 region has the DNA TGTGCCAGCACAAAGCAGGGTATCCCTGAAGCTTTCTTT.

The chain is built from TRBV2 and TRBJ2-5; tentatively, D is TRBD1 (5 bases). The CDR3 length is 16 residues. CDR1 and CDR2 (germline): SNHLY, FYNNEI. Trimming cost V 10 bases and J 2 bases, with 23 bases left between them. This CDR3 reads CATRRRVNRIQETQYF. For the CDR3, the DNA is TGTGCCACCAGACGCAGGGTAAATCGGATTCAAGAGACCCAGTACTTC.

The chain employs TRBV29-1 and TRBJ1-1, with D hard to call. Per the germline V gene, CDR1 is SQVTM and CDR2 is ANQGSEA. Trimming stripped 4 bases from V and 5 bases from J, with 20 bases between. The CDR3 spans 15 residues. The CDR3 bases are TGCAGCGTTGGCGGAGTCGAGGGTAGTGGTACTGAAGCTTTCTTT. Translated, it gives CSVGGVEGSGTEAFF.

The chain couples TRBV25-1 to TRBJ1-2, with D tentatively TRBD1 (5 bases). This CDR3 has 16 residues. With 2 bases removed from V and 3 bases from J, the gap between germline ends came to 16 bases. The germline gives CDR1 MGHDK, CDR2 SYGVNS. The chain's CDR3 is CASSERKGWGDYGYTF. The CDR3 nucleotides read TGTGCCAGCAGTGAACGGAAGGGGTGGGGGGACTATGGCTACACCTTC.